Listed below are T cell receptor beta chains from one sample, sequenced in a study of T cells in Graves' hyperthyroidism and ophthalmopathy. TCRdb recomputed calls from the multiplex PCR reads with MiXCR, one row per CDR3 protein. Here the sample spans around 600,000 distinct CDR3 sequences, 14% being singletons. The specimen sequenced was blood. The source of these receptors is a woman aged 50 to 60 with Graves' ophthalmopathy. Each CDR3 is given with its conserved first and last residue.

CDR3aa	v_gene
CAISRTDSDQPQHF	TRBV10-3
CAGSVSGTGPYEQYF	TRBV28
CASSLYREQETQYF	TRBV5-4
CASSPLRRPIDQRNTGELFF	TRBV7-6
CASSSNRGLVYEQYF	TRBV11-2
CAIRIYDLAGATYEQYF	TRBV10-3
CSAREGGGTYEQYF	TRBV20-1
CASRTLAGGYYEQYF	TRBV6-1
CASGLAPLQTGELFF	TRBV12-5
CSVDGTGVNYGYTF	TRBV29-1
CASSLNRGSNQPQHF	TRBV7-2
CASKGRDRLTGELFF	TRBV19
CAWRDYRSGELFF	TRBV30
CASSSVYSQETQYF	TRBV7-2
CATSRDPTRDEGELFF	TRBV15
CASNEDGGSGNTIYF	TRBV28
CASSPPTAGSYNEQFF	TRBV18
CATRGVMNTEAFF	TRBV24-1
CASSPQAGASRHDGYTF	TRBV5-4
CASSQYLAGGPEKYTDTQYF	TRBV4-3
CASSQLGTDTQYF	TRBV6-1
CATSRNEDRPLYEQYF	TRBV15
CASSTGWGLAVAKNIQYF	TRBV6-2/TRBV6-3
CASSPQGTSGANVLTF	TRBV6-1
CASSLDPGSYNEQSF	TRBV5-6
CASSPRASGSSYNEQFF	TRBV5-1
CASSPPGRAGDTQYF	TRBV7-8
CASSHRLAGDSTDTQYF	TRBV6-2/TRBV6-3
CSAKSGLAALNEQFF	TRBV20-1
CSAWTSGRVQETQYF	TRBV20-1
CSASLGGPGNTIYF	TRBV20-1
CASSQGQGEETQYF	TRBV4-2
CASSLALGGARELFF	TRBV5-5
CASSPLLNTEAFF	TRBV12-3/TRBV12-4
CSATRSFRGRSEKLFF	TRBV20-1
CASRPVFKPRGGTGELFF	TRBV12-3/TRBV12-4
CASSYGPGTDTQYF	TRBV6-2/TRBV6-3
CAWRGLYEQYF	TRBV30
CASSLYVGGGDTQYF	TRBV7-9
CSVTDIYEQYF	TRBV29-1
CATSEPGQGSNGELFF	TRBV24-1